This TCR beta chain stems from a study of beta chain features in type 1 diabetes. Expressed TCRB transcripts were sequenced because the entire RNA isolate underwent reverse transcription. Sequenced by immunoSEQ multiplex PCR; TCRdb stores in-frame clones only, minus some. The data show some 360,000 clones, about 20% seen once. Whole-study findings and limits: The question of HLA type influencing TCRB rearrangement was one that remained unresolved here.

As to this clone: Its antigen is unidentified.

The CDR3 spans 15 residues. The V gene's germline CDR1 is SGHTA and CDR2 FQGNSA. Between the trimmed V and J ends, which lost 2 bases and 6 bases, there was a span of 13 bases. The sample consisted of naive CD4+ T cells from blood. The rearrangement links TRBV7-2 to TRBJ1-4; the D gene is possibly TRBD1 (6 bases). The receptor was isolated from a woman aged 18-29 years in good health. The CDR3 is CASSLTYREYEKLFF. As DNA, the CDR3 is TGTGCCAGCAGCTTAACCTACAGGGAATATGAAAAACTGTTTTTT.